This TCR beta chain comes out of a study of metastatic and nonmetastatic thyroid tumors. Whole-study context: Samples came from malignant and benign thyroid patients, and repertoires were compared across blood and tumor or nodule tissue.

This clone was counted between two and nine times. Its antigen is not identified. One junction end disagrees with the germline gene, perhaps due to a read error. Original processing methods: Variation in CDR3 across clinicopathological groups served as the basis for constructing a distant-metastasis classifier in papillary thyroid cancer. From the PCR reads, TCRdb re-called clones with MiXCR. TCRdb assigned the V and J calls; the authors' analysis was not used. The table records about 64,000 clones, 4% to 4.5% of them present only once. Study-level findings and limits: Significantly greater TCR beta diversity was reportedly found in malignant thyroid tumors than in benign nodules (in blood and tumor).

Each patient came to thyroid surgery without any prior treatment (of any kind). From germline, CDR1 is MNHEY and CDR2 SMNVEV (reference sequence). The CDR3 loop spans 12 amino acids. This TCR was recovered from a female donor with papillary thyroid cancer or a benign thyroid nodule (not recorded which). Some clones in this sample may be carry-over from other donors' samples. The specimen was blood. The J gene is TRBJ2-4, the V gene TRBV27, with D uncertain. CDR3 coding DNA: TGTGCCGGCAGTCCTGGTGGTGATGAGCAGTCCTTC. Amino acid sequence: CAGSPGGDEQSF.